These T cell receptor beta chains were read from a single sample in a study of blood T cell repertoires in COVID-19. Produced via immunoSEQ multiplex PCR; TCRdb's table is partial and in-frame only. Altogether some 330,000 clones are present, around 92% being singletons, with the ten largest covering around 1.9%. Sequencing input: peripheral blood. The receptors were sampled from a woman aged 25 to 39 with COVID-19, enrolled during active disease. Each CDR3 is given with its conserved first and last residue. A D gene is named only where the DNA matches it firmly. Clone size is not always given. Where it is, it says once, few, many or a class for expanded clones.

TRBJ2-1,15,TRBD2,TRBV3-1/TRBV3-2,-,TGTGCCAGCAGTCGGACTAGCGGGGGGTGGAATGAGCAGTTCTTC,CASSRTSGGWNEQFF
TRBJ2-6,19,-,TRBV21-1,-,TGTGCCAGCAGCAAAGTGGTGTCAGCACCCTCAGGAGGGGCCAACGTCCTGACTTTC,CASSKVVSAPSGGANVLTF
TRBJ1-6,15,TRBD1,TRBV4-3,-,TGCGCCAGCAGCCAAGGCCGGGACAGGAAGACACCCCTCCACTTT,CASSQGRDRKTPLHF
TRBJ1-2,14,-,TRBV28,-,TGTGCCAGCAGGCCCTGGGGGGAACCCTATGGCTACACCTTC,CASRPWGEPYGYTF
TRBJ1-1,14,-,TRBV7-2,-,TGTGCCAGCAGCAGACGGGTAGGCAACACTGAAGCTTTCTTT,CASSRRVGNTEAFF
TRBJ2-6,15,-,TRBV5-6,-,TGTGCCAGCAGCTTGCCCAGGGCTGGGGCCAACGTCCTGACTTTC,CASSLPRAGANVLTF
TRBJ1-2,15,TRBD1,TRBV6-5,-,TGTGCCAGCAGTCTATCCCGGACAGGGAACTATGGCTACACCTTC,CASSLSRTGNYGYTF
TRBJ1-2,15,TRBD1,TRBV9,-,TGTGCCAGCAGCGTCCTGGGACAGGGAGACTATGGCTACACCTTC,CASSVLGQGDYGYTF
TRBJ1-1,15,-,TRBV7-8,-,TGTGCCAGCAGCTTAGAGGGAGTTGGTTACACTGAAGCTTTCTTT,CASSLEGVGYTEAFF
TRBJ2-1,15,-,TRBV5-8,once,TGTGCCAGCAGCTTTTGGTGGGCCAAAGTCGATGAGCAGTTCTTC,CASSFWWAKVDEQFF
TRBJ1-2,11,-,TRBV9,-,TGTGCCAGCAGCGTAGCAGGTTCGCTAACCTTC,CASSVAGSLTF
TRBJ1-2,15,-,TRBV27,-,TGTGCCAGCAGTTTAGTCCCCACGGGAGACTATGGCTACACCTTC,CASSLVPTGDYGYTF
TRBJ2-7,14,TRBD1,TRBV4-2,-,TGTGCCAGCAGCCTACTGACAGGGCTCCACGAGCAGTACTTC,CASSLLTGLHEQYF
TRBJ2-1,16,-,TRBV23-1,-,TGCGCCAGCAGTCATTGGGGACATCGAGGGGGCAATGAGCAGTTCTTC,CASSHWGHRGGNEQFF
TRBJ1-2,12,-,TRBV7-2,once,TGTGCCAGCAGCTTCAGAGGGAGTAGCTACACCTTC,CASSFRGSSYTF
TRBJ2-5,16,TRBD1,TRBV2,-,TGTGCCAGCAGTGATCGACAGGGGAGGCTCAAGGAGACCCAGTACTTC,CASSDRQGRLKETQYF